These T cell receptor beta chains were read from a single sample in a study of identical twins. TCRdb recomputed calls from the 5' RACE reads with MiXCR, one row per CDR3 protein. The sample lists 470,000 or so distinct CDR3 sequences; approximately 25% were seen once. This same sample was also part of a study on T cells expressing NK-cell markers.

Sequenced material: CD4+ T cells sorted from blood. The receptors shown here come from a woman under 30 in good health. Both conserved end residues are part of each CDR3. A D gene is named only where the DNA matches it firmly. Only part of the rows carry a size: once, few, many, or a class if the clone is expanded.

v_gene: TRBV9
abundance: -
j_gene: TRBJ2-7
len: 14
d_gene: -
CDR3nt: TGTGCCAGCAGCGTAGAAGTTTACGACTACGAGCAGTACTTC
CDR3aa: CASSVEVYDYEQYF

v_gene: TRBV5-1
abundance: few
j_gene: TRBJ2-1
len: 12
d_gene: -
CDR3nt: TGCGCCAGCAGGGGACGCGGCAATGAGCAGTTCTTC
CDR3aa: CASRGRGNEQFF

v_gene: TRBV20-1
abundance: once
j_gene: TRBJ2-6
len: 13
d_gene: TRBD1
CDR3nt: TGCAGTGCCGACAGGGCTGGGGCCAACGTCCTGACTTTC
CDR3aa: CSADRAGANVLTF

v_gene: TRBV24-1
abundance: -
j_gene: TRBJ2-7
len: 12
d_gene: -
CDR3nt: TGTGCCACCAGGCTGGAGGGAATCGAGCAGTACTTC
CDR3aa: CATRLEGIEQYF

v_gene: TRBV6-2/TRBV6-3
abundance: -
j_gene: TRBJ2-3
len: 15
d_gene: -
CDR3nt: TGTGCCAGCAGTTACTCAGGACGGATCACAGATACGCAGTATTTT
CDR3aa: CASSYSGRITDTQYF

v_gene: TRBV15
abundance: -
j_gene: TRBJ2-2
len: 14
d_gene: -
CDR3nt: TGTGCCACCAGCCTGAAGGGCACCTTGGGGGAGCTGTTTTTT
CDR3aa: CATSLKGTLGELFF

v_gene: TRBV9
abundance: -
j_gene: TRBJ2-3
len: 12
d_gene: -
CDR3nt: TGTGCCAGCAGCTCTAATGGGGATACGCAGTATTTT
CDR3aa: CASSSNGDTQYF

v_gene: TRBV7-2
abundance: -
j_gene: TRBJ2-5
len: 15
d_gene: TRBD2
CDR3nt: TGTGCCAGCAGCTTATCGCTAGCGGGATCCGAGACCCAGTACTTC
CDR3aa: CASSLSLAGSETQYF

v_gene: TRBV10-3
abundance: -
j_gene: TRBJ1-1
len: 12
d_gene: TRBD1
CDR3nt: TGTGCCATCAGCCAGGGGGCTACTGAAGCTTTCTTT
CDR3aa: CAISQGATEAFF

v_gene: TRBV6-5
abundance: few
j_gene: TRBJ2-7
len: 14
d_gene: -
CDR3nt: TGTGCCAGCAGTTACTCGTTAGGTCGAGGCGAGCAGTACTTC
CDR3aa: CASSYSLGRGEQYF

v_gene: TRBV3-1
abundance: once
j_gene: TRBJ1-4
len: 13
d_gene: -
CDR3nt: TGTGCCAGCAGAAGCAGGGTAATTGGAAAACTGTTTTTT
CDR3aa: CASRSRVIGKLFF

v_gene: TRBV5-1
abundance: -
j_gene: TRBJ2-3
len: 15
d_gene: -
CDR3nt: TGCGCCAGCAGCTTCCGAGGAATAACCACAGATACGCAGTATTTT
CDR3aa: CASSFRGITTDTQYF

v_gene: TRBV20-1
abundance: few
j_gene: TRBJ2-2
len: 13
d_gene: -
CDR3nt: TGCAGTGCTAGTAAGGGGAGCGGGGGGGAGCTGTTTTTT
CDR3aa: CSASKGSGGELFF

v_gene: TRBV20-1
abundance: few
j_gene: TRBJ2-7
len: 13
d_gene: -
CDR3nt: TGCAGTGCTAGGGCTAGCAGAATATACGAGCAGTACTTC
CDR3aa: CSARASRIYEQYF

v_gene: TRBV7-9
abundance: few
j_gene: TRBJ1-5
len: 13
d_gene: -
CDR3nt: TGTGCCAGCAGTCTTACACCCGCTCAGCCCCAGCATTTT
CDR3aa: CASSLTPAQPQHF

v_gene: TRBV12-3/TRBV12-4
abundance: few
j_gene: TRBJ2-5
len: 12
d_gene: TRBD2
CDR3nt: TGTGCCAGCAGTTCCCTAGCGGGACCCCAGTACTTC
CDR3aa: CASSSLAGPQYF

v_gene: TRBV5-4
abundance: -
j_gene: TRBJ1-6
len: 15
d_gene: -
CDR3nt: TGTGCCAGCAGCTTGGAGGTAGGGGTCAATTCACCCCTCCACTTT
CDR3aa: CASSLEVGVNSPLHF

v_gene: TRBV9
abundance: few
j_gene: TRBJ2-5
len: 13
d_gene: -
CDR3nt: TGTGCCAGCAGCGTAGAGGGTAGGGAGACCCAGTACTTC
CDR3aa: CASSVEGRETQYF

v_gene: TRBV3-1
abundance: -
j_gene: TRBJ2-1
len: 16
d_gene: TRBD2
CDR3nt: TGTGCCAGCAGCCAGATTACTAGCGGGAACTACAATGAGCAGTTCTTC
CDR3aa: CASSQITSGNYNEQFF

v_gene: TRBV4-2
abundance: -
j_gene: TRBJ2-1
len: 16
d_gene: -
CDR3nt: TGTGCCAGCAGCCACTTCAGGGCGTTGATCGACAATGAGCAGTTCTTC
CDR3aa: CASSHFRALIDNEQFF

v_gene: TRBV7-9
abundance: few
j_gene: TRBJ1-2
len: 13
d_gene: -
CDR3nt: TGTGCCAGCAGCTTAGCGTACCCCGATGGCTACACCTTC
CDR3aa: CASSLAYPDGYTF

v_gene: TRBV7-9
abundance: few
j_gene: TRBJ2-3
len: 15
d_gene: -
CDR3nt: TGTGCCAGCAGCTTACAGGGGAGGCAGACAGATACGCAGTATTTT
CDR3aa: CASSLQGRQTDTQYF